These 27 T cell receptor beta chains were sequenced from one sample in a study of T cell responses to AZD1222 COVID-19 vaccine. Here immunoSEQ multiplex PCR was the method, and the copy in TCRdb shows in-frame clones only, minus some. The top ten clones hold 1.9% of a sample with 150,000 to 200,000 clones, around 93% of them seen once. Source: peripheral blood, taken on day 0 of AZD1222 vaccination. All receptors derive from an adult in good health.

The rearrangement uses TRBV7-2 and TRBJ1-2; 8 positions agree with TRBD1. The CDR3 totals 15 residues. Germline CDR1 SGHTA, CDR2 FQGNSA. Unmatched junction bases numbered 10, after V lost 6 bases and J lost 4 bases. CDR3 sequence: CASSRNRGDSYGYTF. CDR3 nucleotide sequence: TGTGCCAGCAGTCGGAACAGGGGGGATTCCTATGGCTACACCTTC. The whole variable domain, filled in from reference TRBV7-2 and TRBJ1-2, reads GAGVSQSPSNKVTEKGKDVELRCDPISGHTALYWYRQSLGQGLEFLIYFQGNSAPDKSGLPSDRFSAERTGGSVSTLTIQRTQQEDSAVYLCASSRNRGDSYGYTFGSGTRLTVV.

The gene calls are TRBV6-5 and TRBJ2-3, with D tentatively TRBD2 (5 bases). The CDR3 runs to 14 residues. CDR1 and CDR2 (germline): MNHEY, SVGAGI. Trimming left V 8 bases short and J 1 base short, with 13 bases between. The CDR3 DNA reads as TGTGCCAGCGCGATAGGCGGGCGCACAGATACGCAGTATTTT. This translates into CASAIGGRTDTQYF.

The chain carries TRBV27 and TRBJ2-3, with 13 positions matching TRBD2. Germline CDR1 and CDR2: MNHEY and SMNVEV (reference sequence). V dropped 6 bases and J dropped 5; count of bases not matched to a gene: 5. This CDR3 is built from 15 residues. CDR3 coding DNA: TGTGCCAGCAGACTAGCGGGAGGGCCCGTAGATACGCAGTATTTT. Protein: CASRLAGGPVDTQYF.

This rearrangement joins TRBV3-1 (or the pseudogene TRBV3-2) to TRBJ2-1; D is unresolved. The germline CDR1 and CDR2 sequences are LGHDT and YNNKEL (reference sequence). The CDR3 consists of 12 residues. V gave up 4 bases and J gave up 10 bases, with 11 bases separating them. The DNA of the CDR3 is TGTGCCAGCAGCCTACTACGGCGGGAGCAGTTCTTC. Protein: CASSLLRREQFF.

The chain recombines TRBV28 with TRBJ1-2; 8 nucleotides align to TRBD1. The V gene end was trimmed by 6 bases and the J gene end by 4 bases; junction bases not matched to a gene: 7. The CDR3 extends over 14 amino acids. The germline gives CDR1 MDHEN, CDR2 SYDVKM. CDR3 nucleotides: TGTGCCAGCAGCCCTCGGACAGGGCCCTATGGCTACACCTTC. Translation: CASSPRTGPYGYTF.

The V and J genes are TRBV6-4 and TRBJ2-7; TRBD1 matches 12 bases. Germline V lookup: CDR1 MRHNA, CDR2 SNTAGT. The CDR3 totals 14 residues. V gave up 7 bases and J gave up 2 bases; unmatched junction bases: 3. Here the CDR3 reads CASTGTGGPYEQYF. The CDR3 bases are TGTGCCAGCACTGGGACAGGGGGCCCCTACGAGCAGTACTTC.

The chain employs TRBV7-6 and TRBJ1-1, with 10 positions matching TRBD1. V lost 5 bases to trimming and J lost 4 bases; unmatched junction nucleotides: 10. The length of the CDR3 is 16 residues. Germline V gene sequence: CDR1 SGHVS, CDR2 FNYEAQ. CDR3 region: CASSPPGTGDSTEAFF. The CDR3 nucleotides are TGTGCCAGCAGCCCACCCGGGACAGGGGATTCCACTGAAGCTTTCTTT.

This chain links TRBV18 with TRBJ1-1; D is undetermined. Trimming left V 1 base short and J 3 bases short, with 9 bases between. The CDR3 runs to 14 residues. CDR1 is KGHSH, CDR2 LQKENI, per germline. The CDR3 bases are TGTGCCAGCTCACCACTCGGGCGGGACACTGAAGCTTTCTTT. It codes for CASSPLGRDTEAFF.

The chain recombines TRBV7-2 with TRBJ1-2, with no clear D. The CDR3 consists of 13 residues. Looked up from germline, CDR1 is SGHTA and CDR2 is FQGNSA. V lost 5 bases and J 5 bases, leaving 12 bases between the germline ends. CDR3 residues: CASSPRTDYGYTF. CDR3 coding DNA: TGTGCCAGCAGCCCCCGGACGGATTATGGCTACACCTTC.

V is TRBV29-1 and J is TRBJ1-1; TRBD1 agrees at 7 bases. Germline CDR1 is SQVTM and CDR2 is ANQGSEA. Unmatched junction bases numbered 9, after V lost 1 base and J lost 4 bases. The CDR3 has 15 amino acids. CDR3 amino acids: CSVEAREGASTEAFF. The CDR3 DNA reads TGCAGCGTTGAAGCGAGGGAGGGGGCCAGCACTGAAGCTTTCTTT.

The chain recombines TRBV27 with TRBJ2-7, with D perhaps TRBD2 (5 bases). The V and J ends lost 8 bases and 6 bases respectively, with 14 bases between them. Germline CDR1 reads MNHEY; CDR2 reads SMNVEV (reference sequence). The CDR3 length is 12 residues. The CDR3 loop reads CASGKYRGEQYF. CDR3 DNA sequence: TGTGCCAGCGGCAAGTACCGGGGCGAGCAGTACTTC.

The chain is built from TRBV7-9 and TRBJ2-5; D may correspond to TRBD1 or TRBD2 (5 bases each). CDR1 is SEHNR, CDR2 FQNEAQ, per germline (reference sequence). The V gene lost 2 bases and the J gene lost 5 bases, with 18 bases spanning the gap. This CDR3 spans 16 amino acids. CDR3 bases: TGTGCCAGCAGCTTACTGGGCAGGGACCCCATGGAGACCCAGTACTTC. Its translation: CASSLLGRDPMETQYF.

This clone showed up just once. The V and J genes are TRBV3-1 (or the pseudogene TRBV3-2) and TRBJ1-5; D remains ambiguous. The CDR3 is 17 amino acids. V was clipped by 3 bases and J by 1 base, with 16 bases between them. In germline, CDR1 is LGHDT, CDR2 YNNKEL (reference sequence). CDR3 region: CASSHTGRVRSNQPQHF. For the CDR3, the DNA is TGTGCCAGCAGCCACACCGGGAGGGTAAGGAGCAATCAGCCCCAGCATTTT.

This chain links TRBV9 with TRBJ2-7; a weak D match, TRBD2 (7 bases). The CDR3 has 18 residues. Germline CDR1 SGDLS, CDR2 YYNGEE. Trimming shortened V by 0 bases and J by 7 bases, and 26 bases separated the two germline ends. In DNA form, the CDR3 reads TGTGCCAGCAGCGTAGGGCAGGGGAGCGGGACGAAACCGAGGGAGCAGTACTTC. This codes for CASSVGQGSGTKPREQYF.

The chain has TRBV28 and TRBJ1-3; D is possibly TRBD1 (5 bases). From germline, CDR1 is MDHEN and CDR2 SYDVKM. Between the trimmed V and J ends, which lost 7 bases and 3 bases, there was a span of 13 bases. This CDR3 has 14 amino acids. As DNA, the CDR3 is TGTGCCAGCACCGGGGGTTACGATGGAAACACCATATATTTT. Translated: CASTGGYDGNTIYF.

The CDR3, as DNA: TGTGCCAGCAGTTCGGTTTTTGGGGACTACGAGCAGTACTTC. Its protein product is CASSSVFGDYEQYF. The chain links TRBV27 to TRBJ2-7; D is undetermined. With 4 bases removed from V and 3 bases from J, the gap between germline ends came to 13 bases. The CDR3 sequence is 14 residues long. Per germline, CDR1 MNHEY and CDR2 SMNVEV (reference sequence).

The chain recombines TRBV28 with TRBJ2-7; the D is unclear. From germline, CDR1 is MDHEN and CDR2 SYDVKM. V was shortened by 6 bases and J by 4 bases, with 10 bases between the two germline ends. The CDR3 has 12 residues. The CDR3 is CASSTLPYEQYF. For the CDR3, the DNA is TGTGCCAGCAGCACTCTACCTTACGAGCAGTACTTC. Supplemented by reference TRBV28 and TRBJ2-7, the full variable domain reads DVKVTQSSRYLVKRTGEKVFLECVQDMDHENMFWYRQDPGLGLRLIYFSYDVKMKEKGDIPEGYSVSREKKERFSLILESASTNQTSMYLCASSTLPYEQYFGPGTRLTVT.

The chain joins TRBV5-4 to TRBJ2-3; D call uncertain. Germline V CDR1 and CDR2: SGHNT, YYREEE (reference sequence). There are 12 residues in the CDR3. V was clipped by 0 bases and J by 3 bases, with 2 bases between them. CDR3: CASSLVTDTQYF. The CDR3 DNA reads as TGTGCCAGCAGCTTGGTTACAGATACGCAGTATTTT.

The sample holds one count of this clone. J is TRBJ2-1 and V is TRBV28, with D perhaps matching TRBD1 (5 bases). The CDR3 is made up of 15 amino acids. The germline gives CDR1 MDHEN, CDR2 SYDVKM. V lost 2 bases and J 2 bases, leaving 10 bases between the germline ends. CDR3 DNA: TGTGCCAGCAGTTTACCAGGGCAACCCTACAATGAGCAGTTCTTC. The encoded protein is CASSLPGQPYNEQFF.

Comments on this clone: Different DNA sequences within this sample yield the same CDR3. The V gene is TRBV27, the J gene TRBJ2-1; no clear D gene. The V end lost 4 bases, the J end lost 2 bases, and 6 bases lay between the germline ends. This CDR3 spans 13 amino acids. Germline V gives CDR1 MNHEY, CDR2 SMNVEV (reference sequence). The CDR3 region is CASSSGAYNEQFF. The CDR3 DNA reads TGTGCCAGCAGTTCTGGGGCCTACAATGAGCAGTTCTTC.

The CDR3 region is CATSVRREQGDEQFF. Here the CDR3 DNA reads TGTGCCACCAGTGTAAGGAGGGAGCAGGGCGATGAGCAGTTCTTC. The chain has TRBV24-1 and TRBJ2-1, with D possibly being TRBD2 (6 bases). This CDR3 has 15 amino acids. Germline V gene lookup returns CDR1 KGHDR and CDR2 SFDVKD. V was trimmed by 5 bases and J by 8 bases, leaving 18 bases between them.

The V call is TRBV30, the J call TRBJ1-3; D possibly corresponds to TRBD1 (5 bases). With 0 bases removed from V and 2 bases from J, the gap between germline ends came to 8 bases. This CDR3 region has 14 residues. CDR1 GTSNPN and CDR2 SVGIG come from the germline V gene (reference sequence). The CDR3 nucleotides are TGTGCCTGGAGTGTACTGGGGGCTGGAAACACCATATATTTT. It translates to CAWSVLGAGNTIYF.

The count of this clone is one. The chain joins TRBV19 to TRBJ2-7; D is tentatively TRBD1 or TRBD2 (5 bases each). Trimming removed 5 bases at V and 0 bases at J, with 17 bases between. Germline V gives CDR1 LNHDA, CDR2 SQIVND (reference sequence). The CDR3 has 16 amino acids. DNA for the CDR3: TGTGCCAGTAGTCCCAATCCCGGGACCAGCTCCTACGAGCAGTACTTC. Translating it yields CASSPNPGTSSYEQYF.

The rearrangement joins TRBV10-3 to TRBJ1-2; D possibly corresponds to TRBD1 (6 bases). Germline V gene data show CDR1 as ENHRY and CDR2 as SYGVKD. The V end was cut by 4 bases, the J end by 4 bases, with 22 bases between. The CDR3 totals 17 residues. The CDR3 spells CAISVGGDLVGAYGYTF. For the CDR3, the DNA is TGTGCCATCAGTGTAGGGGGTGACTTAGTGGGAGCCTATGGCTACACCTTC.

The chain joins TRBV5-4 to TRBJ2-5; possibly TRBD1 or TRBD2 for D (5 bases each). In germline, CDR1 is SGHNT, CDR2 YYREEE (reference sequence). With 0 bases removed from V and 5 bases from J, the gap between germline ends came to 14 bases. The CDR3 loop spans 15 amino acids. The CDR3 here is CASSLGPAWGETQYF. The CDR3 DNA sequence: TGTGCCAGCAGCTTGGGACCGGCGTGGGGGGAGACCCAGTACTTC.

The chain uses TRBV28 and TRBJ2-3; 9 nucleotides align to TRBD2. V lost 7 bases and J lost 2; bases outside the gene matches: 7. The CDR3 is 15 amino acids. The germline V gene has CDR1 MDHEN and CDR2 SYDVKM. This CDR3 is CASTLAGATTDTQYF. DNA for the CDR3: TGTGCCAGCACCTTAGCGGGGGCCACCACAGATACGCAGTATTTT. Supplemented by reference TRBV28 and TRBJ2-3, the full variable domain reads DVKVTQSSRYLVKRTGEKVFLECVQDMDHENMFWYRQDPGLGLRLIYFSYDVKMKEKGDIPEGYSVSREKKERFSLILESASTNQTSMYLCASTLAGATTDTQYFGPGTRLTVL.

The rearrangement links TRBV2 to TRBJ1-4, with a weak D call TRBD1 (5 bases). V lost 6 bases and J lost 3, with 11 bases in between. This CDR3 has 14 residues. Germline loops: CDR1 SNHLY, CDR2 FYNNEI. The CDR3 DNA follows: TGTGCCAGCAGGGTCAGGGAATCTAATGAAAAACTGTTTTTT. As protein: CASRVRESNEKLFF. The full variable domain, with the rest looked up from reference TRBV2 and TRBJ1-4, is EPEVTQTPSHQVTQMGQEVILRCVPISNHLYFYWYRQILGQKVEFLVSFYNNEISEKSEIFDDQFSVERPDGSNFTLKIRSTKLEDSAMYFCASRVRESNEKLFFGSGTQLSVL.